This is a list of T cell receptor beta chains from one sample in a study of T cell repertoires in cytomegalovirus infection. TCRdb reanalysed the reads using MiXCR and keeps one entry per CDR3 protein. Here the sample spans approximately 500,000 distinct CDR3 sequences, roughly 29% being singletons. Input material: PBMCs. The receptors come from a human donor in good health (CMV status not recorded). Some clones in this sample may be carry-over from other donors' samples. Each CDR3 is given with its conserved first and last residue. A D gene is named only where the DNA matches it firmly. Clone sizes are given selectively: once, few, many, or a class where the clone is expanded.

V	size	J	D	CDR3	DNA
TRBV28	-	TRBJ2-7	TRBD2	CASSFLSGGMGEQYF	TGTGCCAGCAGTTTCTTGTCGGGAGGTATGGGAGAGCAGTACTTC
TRBV7-6	many	TRBJ1-4	TRBD1	CASSLLRDSNEKLFF	TGTGCCAGCAGCTTGCTCCGGGACAGTAATGAAAAACTGTTTTTT
TRBV7-4	-	TRBJ2-3	-	CASSLFETPTTDTQYF	TGTGCCAGCAGCTTATTTGAGACACCGACCACAGATACGCAGTATTTT
TRBV19	-	TRBJ2-2	TRBD2	CASWTSGMSGELFF	TGTGCCAGTTGGACTAGCGGGATGTCTGGGGAGCTGTTTTTT
TRBV7-2	-	TRBJ2-3	-	CASSLLGRQAGDTQYF	TGTGCCAGCAGCTTACTCGGGCGTCAGGCGGGAGATACGCAGTATTTT
TRBV10-3	few	TRBJ2-5	TRBD2	CAISELAGVIQETQYF	TGTGCCATCAGTGAACTAGCGGGAGTGATACAAGAGACCCAGTACTTC
TRBV30	-	TRBJ1-5	-	CASHQSGQPQHF	TGTGCCTCCCACCAAAGTGGGCAGCCCCAGCATTTT
TRBV12-3/TRBV12-4	few	TRBJ2-3	TRBD2	CASSSSGRARNTQYF	TGTGCCAGCAGTTCTAGCGGGAGGGCGAGAAATACGCAGTATTTT
TRBV7-4	-	TRBJ1-2	TRBD1	CASSPTKGANYGYTF	TGTGCCAGCAGCCCCACGAAGGGGGCGAACTATGGCTACACCTTC
TRBV5-1	many	TRBJ2-3	-	CASSLQPGGGTDTQYF	TGCGCCAGCAGCTTGCAGCCCGGCGGGGGCACAGATACGCAGTATTTT
TRBV15	-	TRBJ2-3	-	CATSRAMEGADTQYF	TGTGCCACCAGCAGAGCTATGGAGGGTGCAGATACGCAGTATTTT
TRBV27	-	TRBJ1-2	-	CASSFRHTQSVTF	TGTGCCAGCAGTTTCCGTCACACTCAGTCCGTCACCTTC
TRBV29-1	few	TRBJ1-2	TRBD1	CSAGVTGGVLSGYTF	TGCAGCGCCGGGGTGACAGGGGGCGTTTTAAGTGGCTACACCTTC
TRBV7-8	many	TRBJ1-5	-	CASSPRQGHRQPQHF	TGTGCCAGCAGCCCCCGACAAGGGCATCGTCAGCCCCAGCATTTT
TRBV6-5	-	TRBJ2-1	TRBD2	CASSYQTSGRDNEQFF	TGTGCCAGCAGTTACCAGACTAGCGGGAGGGACAATGAGCAGTTCTTC
TRBV5-5	-	TRBJ2-7	-	CASSLERNTFARLGEQYF	TGTGCCAGCAGCTTAGAGCGCAACACCTTTGCCCGTCTAGGCGAGCAGTACTTC
TRBV14	-	TRBJ2-7	TRBD2	CASSRGLAGFYEQYF	TGTGCCAGCAGCCGCGGACTAGCGGGCTTCTACGAGCAGTACTTC
TRBV30	-	TRBJ1-6	TRBD1	CATQTGTADSPLHF	TGTGCCACGCAGACCGGGACAGCTGATTCACCCCTCCACTTT
TRBV27	few	TRBJ1-2	-	CASHPMTGSYGYTF	TGTGCCAGCCACCCTATGACGGGAAGCTATGGCTACACCTTC
TRBV7-2	-	TRBJ2-5	-	CASSSEWETQYF	TGTGCCAGCAGCTCAGAGTGGGAGACCCAGTACTTC
TRBV3-1	few	TRBJ2-3	-	CASSQRGVADTQYF	TGTGCCAGCAGCCAACGAGGGGTCGCAGATACGCAGTATTTT
TRBV28	few	TRBJ1-1	-	CASPIGVDYTEAFF	TGTGCCAGCCCCATTGGGGTGGATTACACTGAAGCTTTCTTT
TRBV12-3/TRBV12-4	few	TRBJ1-2	-	CASSLRPADYGYTF	TGTGCCAGCAGTTTACGCCCAGCAGACTATGGCTACACCTTC
TRBV4-3	few	TRBJ1-3	-	CASSQDPPGGTYSGNTIYF	TGCGCCAGCAGCCAAGATCCTCCGGGGGGCACTTACTCTGGAAACACCATATATTTT
TRBV7-2	many	TRBJ2-7	-	CASTERQGLTYEQYF	TGTGCCAGCACCGAACGACAGGGACTAACCTACGAGCAGTACTTC
TRBV12-3/TRBV12-4	few	TRBJ2-1	-	CASTPRPGEQFF	TGTGCCAGCACCCCGCGACCGGGTGAGCAGTTCTTC
TRBV20-1	few	TRBJ2-5	-	CSAPPGLLETQYF	TGCAGTGCTCCGCCGGGACTGTTAGAGACCCAGTACTTC
TRBV7-2	many	TRBJ1-5	-	CASSLQKNQPQHF	TGTGCCAGCAGCTTACAGAAAAATCAGCCCCAGCATTTT
TRBV28	-	TRBJ1-2	-	CASRGETRYGYTF	TGTGCCAGCAGGGGTGAGACGAGGTATGGCTACACCTTC
TRBV29-1	-	TRBJ1-1	TRBD1	CSAPGQGRAFF	TGCAGCGCTCCGGGACAGGGAAGAGCTTTCTTT
TRBV5-1	few	TRBJ2-3	-	CASSPGSGTDTQYF	TGCGCCAGCAGCCCGGGGAGCGGCACAGATACGCAGTATTTT
TRBV29-1	-	TRBJ2-3	TRBD2	CSVEEWEGVADTQYF	TGCAGCGTTGAAGAGTGGGAGGGCGTCGCAGATACGCAGTATTTT
TRBV7-2	many	TRBJ2-7	-	CASSLISSQEQYF	TGTGCCAGCAGCTTAATTTCGTCCCAAGAGCAGTACTTC
TRBV14	few	TRBJ2-4	-	CASSQTHIQYF	TGTGCCAGCAGCCAAACCCACATTCAGTACTTC
TRBV4-1	few	TRBJ1-2	-	CASSQGLHRNYGYTF	TGCGCCAGCAGCCAAGGTTTGCACCGAAACTATGGCTACACCTTC
TRBV11-3	-	TRBJ2-5	TRBD2	CASSPTRGGGAQYF	TGTGCCAGCAGCCCTACGCGTGGGGGGGGGGCCCAGTACTTC
TRBV12-3/TRBV12-4	few	TRBJ2-7	-	CASSLVQGAGEQYF	TGTGCCAGCAGTTTGGTTCAGGGCGCGGGCGAGCAGTACTTC
TRBV7-8	-	TRBJ2-3	-	CASSLRQRTDTQYF	TGTGCCAGCAGCTTACGCCAGCGCACAGATACGCAGTATTTT
TRBV12-3/TRBV12-4	few	TRBJ2-1	-	CANSKLSYNEQFF	TGTGCCAACAGTAAGCTATCCTACAATGAGCAGTTCTTC
TRBV28	-	TRBJ1-1	TRBD1	CASSLYTGEVSAFF	TGTGCCAGCAGTTTATACACAGGGGAGGTTTCAGCTTTCTTT
TRBV28	-	TRBJ2-1	-	CASRLGGSYNEQFF	TGTGCCAGCAGGCTAGGGGGGAGTTACAATGAGCAGTTCTTC
TRBV12-3/TRBV12-4	-	TRBJ2-5	TRBD2	CASSLAGVYKETQYF	TGTGCCAGCAGCTTAGCGGGAGTTTATAAAGAGACCCAGTACTTC
TRBV14	-	TRBJ2-5	-	CASSQVSTEETQYF	TGTGCCAGCAGCCAAGTAAGCACAGAAGAGACCCAGTACTTC
TRBV7-2	-	TRBJ2-5	-	CASSLAGRPGGGETQYF	TGTGCCAGCAGCTTAGCGGGTCGTCCAGGGGGGGGTGAGACCCAGTACTTC
TRBV4-1	few	TRBJ2-1	-	CASSQGLTGSSYNEQFF	TGCGCCAGCAGCCAAGGTTTGACGGGTAGCTCCTACAATGAGCAGTTCTTC
TRBV5-4	few	TRBJ2-7	TRBD2	CASSLGLTSGTSYEQYF	TGTGCCAGCAGCTTAGGACTAACTAGCGGGACTTCCTACGAGCAGTACTTC
TRBV14	once	TRBJ2-1	TRBD2	CASSQAGLAAAGEQFF	TGTGCCAGCAGCCAGGCGGGACTAGCGGCCGCGGGTGAGCAGTTCTTC
TRBV7-9	-	TRBJ1-2	TRBD1	CASSTGGYYGYTF	TGTGCCAGCAGCACAGGGGGGTACTATGGCTACACCTTC
TRBV12-3/TRBV12-4	many	TRBJ2-7	TRBD1	CASRRGQGILYDEQYF	TGTGCCAGCAGACGAGGACAGGGCATACTGTACGACGAGCAGTACTTC
TRBV29-1	-	TRBJ1-2	-	CSVEYWAGYGYTF	TGCAGTGTTGAGTACTGGGCAGGCTATGGCTACACCTTC
TRBV7-2	many	TRBJ1-2	TRBD1	CASSLALMDRGFDGYTF	TGTGCCAGCAGCTTAGCGCTAATGGACAGGGGATTTGACGGCTACACCTTC
TRBV12-3/TRBV12-4	few	TRBJ1-4	-	CASSLAVEGEKLFF	TGTGCCAGCAGTTTAGCGGTCGAGGGTGAAAAACTGTTTTTT
TRBV24-1	-	TRBJ2-1	-	CATSSASSYNEQFF	TGTGCCACCAGTTCGGCGAGCTCCTACAATGAGCAGTTCTTC
TRBV5-1	few	TRBJ2-1	-	CASSPQGMGYNEQFF	TGCGCCAGCAGCCCTCAGGGGATGGGCTACAATGAGCAGTTCTTC
TRBV12-3/TRBV12-4	-	TRBJ1-3	-	CASSLLYWGISGNTIYF	TGTGCCAGCAGTTTATTGTACTGGGGAATTTCTGGAAACACCATATATTTT
TRBV28	few	TRBJ1-2	-	CASSSADIYGYTF	TGTGCCAGCAGTTCAGCAGACATCTATGGCTACACCTTC
TRBV4-1	-	TRBJ2-3	-	CASSQAPSTDTQYF	TGCGCCAGCAGCCAAGCCCCTAGCACAGATACGCAGTATTTT
TRBV29-1	-	TRBJ2-2	-	CSAASGLNTGELFF	TGCAGCGCCGCCTCCGGGTTGAACACCGGGGAGCTGTTTTTT
TRBV10-3	-	TRBJ2-1	-	CAISDSRNEQFF	TGTGCCATCAGTGACAGCCGCAATGAGCAGTTCTTC
TRBV7-3	-	TRBJ1-2	TRBD1	CASSLSVGTDYGYTF	TGTGCCAGCAGCTTAAGTGTTGGGACAGACTATGGCTACACCTTC